A selection of T cell receptor beta chains follows, all from one sample in a study of cytomegalovirus exposure and HLA in healthy donors. Clones were read by immunoSEQ multiplex PCR, and TCRdb kept only the in-frame ones, dropping some. This sample has about 60,000 clones, with approximately 89% found just once. Source material: PBMCs. These receptors originate from a young man in good health and CMV-seronegative. The CDR3 runs from the conserved cysteine through the conserved F or W. D genes are given only for firm matches. Size values are once, few and many counts, or a class for expanded clones, and some rows have none.

D	size	V	J	CDR3	DNA
TRBD2	-	TRBV11-3	TRBJ2-7	CASSLLAGYSYEQYF	TGTGCCAGCAGCTTACTAGCGGGATACTCCTACGAGCAGTACTTC
-	-	TRBV5-1	TRBJ1-4	CASSLDGPGGEKLFF	TGCGCCAGCAGCTTGGACGGCCCCGGGGGGGAAAAACTGTTTTTT
-	-	TRBV29-1	TRBJ1-1	CSVEFGIDTEAFF	TGCAGCGTTGAGTTCGGGATCGACACTGAAGCTTTCTTT
-	-	TRBV28	TRBJ1-5	CASLWGAGDQPQHF	TGTGCCAGTCTTTGGGGGGCGGGGGATCAGCCCCAGCATTTT
-	-	TRBV12-5	TRBJ1-2	CASGSTGEDTF	TGTGCTAGTGGTTCGACAGGCGAGGACACCTTC
-	-	TRBV28	TRBJ2-7	CASSHADRRAGEQYF	TGTGCCAGCAGCCATGCGGATCGGAGGGCGGGGGAGCAGTACTTC
TRBD2	-	TRBV28	TRBJ2-3	CASSSAAGAFTDTQYF	TGTGCCAGCAGTTCCGCAGCGGGGGCCTTCACAGATACGCAGTATTTT
-	once	TRBV4-1	TRBJ2-2	CASSQMGDGNTGELFF	TGCGCCAGCAGCCAAATGGGAGACGGTAACACCGGGGAGCTGTTTTTT
TRBD1	-	TRBV6-6	TRBJ2-7	CASSLDRASYEQYF	TGTGCCAGCAGCCTAGACAGGGCGTCCTACGAGCAGTACTTC
-	-	TRBV6-5	TRBJ1-3	CASSPQGTSGNTIYF	TGTGCCAGCAGTCCCCAGGGGACATCTGGAAACACCATATATTTT
TRBD2	-	TRBV9	TRBJ2-1	CASSAYASGGANEQFF	TGTGCCAGCAGCGCCTACGCTAGCGGGGGGGCCAATGAGCAGTTCTTC
-	few	TRBV28	TRBJ2-1	CASTHLWGGRLNEQFF	TGTGCCAGCACCCACCTCTGGGGGGGCCGCTTGAATGAGCAGTTCTTC
-	-	TRBV28	TRBJ2-2	CASSINTGELFF	TGTGCCAGCAGCATCAACACCGGGGAGCTGTTTTTT
-	-	TRBV2	TRBJ1-4	CASSPFPAQGPNEKLFF	TGTGCCAGCAGTCCGTTTCCCGCACAGGGTCCTAATGAAAAACTGTTTTTT
-	-	TRBV7-9	TRBJ1-4	CASRTAGLYEKLFF	TGTGCCAGCAGAACTGCAGGGCTATATGAAAAACTGTTTTTT
-	-	TRBV28	TRBJ2-7	CASSTDITRRYEQYF	TGTGCCAGCAGCACCGACATCACGCGTCGCTACGAGCAGTACTTC
-	-	TRBV27	TRBJ2-5	CASIYQETQYF	TGTGCCAGCATCTACCAAGAGACCCAGTACTTC
-	once	TRBV28	TRBJ1-5	CASSLEGPRPPQHF	TGTGCCAGCAGTTTAGAGGGTCCCAGGCCGCCCCAGCATTTT
TRBD2	once	TRBV30	TRBJ2-2	CAWSVSGATGELFF	TGTGCCTGGAGTGTCAGCGGGGCCACCGGGGAGCTGTTTTTT
-	once	TRBV11-2	TRBJ2-1	CASSPPLASSYNEQFF	TGTGCCAGCAGCCCCCCGCTAGCTAGCTCCTACAATGAGCAGTTCTTC
TRBD1	-	TRBV29-1	TRBJ2-5	CSVDEDRGWETQYF	TGCAGCGTTGACGAGGACAGGGGCTGGGAGACCCAGTACTTC
TRBD1	-	TRBV18	TRBJ1-2	CASSRDPGGVGYTF	TGTGCCAGCTCCCGGGATCCAGGGGGTGTGGGCTACACCTTC
-	-	TRBV29-1	TRBJ2-7	CSAYQGLDYEQYF	TGCAGCGCCTATCAGGGTCTTGACTACGAGCAGTACTTC
TRBD1	-	TRBV25-1	TRBJ1-1	CASSTGATEAFF	TGTGCCAGCAGTACAGGGGCCACTGAAGCTTTCTTT
-	-	TRBV19	TRBJ1-3	CASMYGDSGNTIYF	TGTGCCAGTATGTACGGAGACTCTGGAAACACCATATATTTT
TRBD2	-	TRBV6-1	TRBJ2-7	CASNIAGGTYEQYF	TGTGCCAGCAATATAGCGGGGGGGACCTACGAGCAGTACTTC
-	-	TRBV21-1	TRBJ2-3	CASSKAQAITDTQYF	TGTGCCAGCAGCAAAGCCCAAGCCATCACAGATACGCAGTATTTT
-	-	TRBV11-2	TRBJ2-7	CASSFSQSYEQYF	TGTGCCAGCAGCTTCAGTCAGTCCTACGAGCAGTACTTC
-	few	TRBV6-5	TRBJ1-1	CASSQYTEAFF	TGTGCCAGCAGCCAGTACACTGAAGCTTTCTTT
-	-	TRBV2	TRBJ1-5	CASSGLAGVRDQPQHF	TGTGCCAGCAGTGGTCTTGCAGGGGTTCGAGATCAGCCCCAGCATTTT
TRBD2	-	TRBV5-4	TRBJ2-6	CASRVISGGLNGANVLTF	TGTGCCAGCAGGGTGATAAGCGGGGGGTTGAACGGGGCCAACGTCCTGACTTTC
-	-	TRBV6-1	TRBJ2-7	CASHQGSYEQYF	TGTGCCAGTCATCAGGGGTCCTACGAGCAGTACTTC
TRBD1	once	TRBV19	TRBJ1-2	CASRTGQDGYTF	TGTGCCAGTAGAACGGGACAGGATGGCTACACCTTC
TRBD2	-	TRBV11-2	TRBJ2-3	CASSYGGAGTDTQYF	TGTGCCAGCAGCTACGGGGGGGCCGGCACAGATACGCAGTATTTT
-	-	TRBV6-5	TRBJ2-7	CASSYSNRANPYF	TGTGCCAGCAGTTACTCGAACAGGGCTAATCCGTACTTC
-	-	TRBV6-5	TRBJ1-1	CASSDSTFVSSLAFF	TGTGCCAGCAGTGACTCCACCTTCGTCTCTAGTTTGGCTTTCTTT
-	-	TRBV6-5	TRBJ2-2	CASSYALAGAGELFF	TGTGCCAGCAGTTACGCTTTGGCAGGGGCCGGGGAGCTGTTTTTT
TRBD2	few	TRBV11-3	TRBJ2-5	CASSMTSGGFLVQETQYF	TGTGCCAGCAGCATGACTAGCGGGGGGTTTTTGGTCCAAGAGACCCAGTACTTC
-	-	TRBV7-9	TRBJ2-4	CASSLDSGLIQYF	TGTGCCAGCAGCTTAGATTCCGGACTCATTCAGTACTTC
TRBD2	-	TRBV30	TRBJ2-3	CAWSVLSVSGDTQYF	TGTGCCTGGAGTGTACTTAGCGTTAGCGGGGATACGCAGTATTTT
-	-	TRBV4-1	TRBJ1-5	CASSQGPGGGGDPQHF	TGCGCCAGCAGCCAAGGGCCCGGGGGCGGGGGGGATCCCCAGCATTTT
TRBD1	-	TRBV25-1	TRBJ1-6	CASSTYGQGNNSPLHF	TGTGCCAGCAGTACTTATGGACAGGGAAATAATTCACCCCTCCACTTT
-	-	TRBV14	TRBJ1-2	CASSQDAPHRNGYTF	TGTGCCAGCAGCCAAGATGCCCCCCACAGGAATGGCTACACCTTC
TRBD2	few	TRBV7-2	TRBJ2-5	CASRPGLATKETQYF	TGTGCCAGCAGACCCGGACTAGCGACCAAAGAGACCCAGTACTTC
TRBD2	-	TRBV9	TRBJ2-3	CASSSGTSGATDTQYF	TGTGCCAGCAGCTCCGGGACTAGCGGGGCTACAGATACGCAGTATTTT
-	-	TRBV7-6	TRBJ2-7	CASSLAEEGEQYF	TGTGCCAGCAGCTTAGCAGAGGAGGGCGAGCAGTACTTC